This TCR beta chain was sequenced in a study of cytomegalovirus exposure and HLA in healthy donors. Whole-study context: Caucasian-associated ancestry cluster membership applied to approximately 81% of around 400 genotyped donors. Study-level results: Researchers had no immune exposure information except CMV serostatus available.

60 Vbeta and 13 Jbeta primers were used in PCR. Clones were sequenced by immunoSEQ multiplex PCR, and TCRdb holds only the in-frame ones, with some missing. The clone table shows 200,000 to 250,000 clones, with the ten largest holding 0.95% to 1.3%. V shed 2 bases and J 4 bases; nucleotides not matched to a gene: 3. The germline V gene has CDR1 MNHEY and CDR2 SMNVEV (reference sequence). The length of the CDR3 is 15 residues. Comments on this clone: What it binds is not known.

Donors likely had unrecorded immune exposures despite being nominally healthy when sampled. The V call is TRBV27, the J call TRBJ2-7, with 12 bases aligning to TRBD2. Sequenced: PBMCs. The sequence was obtained from a girl aged 2-10 years in good health and CMV-seropositive. This chain's CDR3 is CASSLLAGGRYEQYF. The CDR3 DNA follows: TGTGCCAGCAGTTTACTAGCGGGAGGGCGGTACGAGCAGTACTTC.